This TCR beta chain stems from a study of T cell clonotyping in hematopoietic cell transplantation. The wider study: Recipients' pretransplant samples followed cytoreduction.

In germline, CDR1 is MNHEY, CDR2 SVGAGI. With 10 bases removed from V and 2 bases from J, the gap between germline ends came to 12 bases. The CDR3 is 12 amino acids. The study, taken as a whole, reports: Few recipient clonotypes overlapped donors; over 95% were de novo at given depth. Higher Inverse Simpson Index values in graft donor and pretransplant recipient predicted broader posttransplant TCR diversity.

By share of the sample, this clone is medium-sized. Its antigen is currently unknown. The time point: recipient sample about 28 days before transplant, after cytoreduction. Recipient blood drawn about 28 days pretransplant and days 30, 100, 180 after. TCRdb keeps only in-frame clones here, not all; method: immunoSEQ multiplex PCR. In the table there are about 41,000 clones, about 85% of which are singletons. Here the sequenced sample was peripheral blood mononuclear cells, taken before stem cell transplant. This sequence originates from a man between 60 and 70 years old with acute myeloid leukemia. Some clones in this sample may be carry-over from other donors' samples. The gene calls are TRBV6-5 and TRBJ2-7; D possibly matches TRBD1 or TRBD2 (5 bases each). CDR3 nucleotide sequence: TGTGCCACGCTGGGGGAAACCTACGAGCAGTACTTC. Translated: CATLGETYEQYF.